This T cell receptor (beta chain) was captured by sequencing in a study of cytomegalovirus exposure and HLA in healthy donors. Study-wide context: Genetic ancestry analysis placed about 76% of the 398 donors that were genotyped in the Caucasian-associated cluster. Whole-study findings and limits: A later analysis reportedly found fewer N-insertions in an Asian-associated ancestry cluster than the approximately 670-donor mean. Researchers reported in a later analysis that a missense DCLRE1C variant was tied to TCR beta V- and J-gene trimming. In the analysis, some V segments, TRBV6-2 and TRBV6-3 included, were excluded as indistinguishable.

The PCR used 60 Vbeta and 13 Jbeta primers. Produced via immunoSEQ multiplex PCR; TCRdb's table is partial and in-frame only. The sample includes about 140,000 clones, roughly 80% of them seen just once. Note on this clone: The antigen is not known.

The CDR3 sequence is 14 residues long. In germline, CDR1 is SGHNT, CDR2 YYREEE (reference sequence). Trimming shortened V by 0 bases and J by 4 bases, and 10 bases separated the two germline ends. The rearrangement joins TRBV5-4 to TRBJ2-5, with D possibly TRBD2 on 5 matching bases. The source of this sequence is a woman aged 50 to 65 in good health and CMV-seropositive. Sequenced material: PBMCs. The CDR3 is CASSLAGEGETQYF. The CDR3, as DNA: TGTGCCAGCAGCTTGGCCGGAGAGGGAGAGACCCAGTACTTC.